This T cell receptor (beta chain) originates from a study of radiation and T cells in renal cell carcinoma. For the study at large: Nephrectomy followed 15 Gy stereotactic body radiation by 4 weeks.

Sample time point: blood 2 weeks post-SBRT. Specified treatment: 15 Gy SBRT to primary tumor, nephrectomy 4 weeks later. The CDR3 length is 13 residues. Germline lookup yields CDR1 LNHDA and CDR2 SQIVND (reference sequence). V was clipped by 7 bases and J by 7 bases, with 14 bases between them. Clones were read by immunoSEQ multiplex PCR, and TCRdb kept only the in-frame ones, dropping some. In the table there are 120,000 or so clones, around nine tenths of which are singletons. This receptor was taken from a woman aged 70-85 years with renal cell carcinoma. This sample comprised blood, obtained from a patient whose treatment included radiotherapy and nephrectomy. This chain links TRBV19 with TRBJ1-5; D is uncertain. The CDR3 region has the DNA TGTGCCAGTACCACCGGTCCGGGGCAGCCCCAGCATTTT. It specifies CASTTGPGQPQHF.